The 23 T cell receptor beta chains below were found in one sample sequenced in a study of blood T cell repertoires in COVID-19. Sequencing used immunoSEQ multiplex PCR; TCRdb keeps in-frame clones, though not all of them. The table records a few hundred thousand clones, around 89% of them present only once. The sequenced sample consisted of PBMCs or T cells enriched from blood (not recorded which). The receptors were gathered from a woman aged 18-29 years with acute COVID-19.

The V call is TRBV27, the J call TRBJ2-1, with unresolved D. The CDR3 has 14 residues. Germline-derived CDR1 and CDR2 are MNHEY and SMNVEV (reference sequence). Between the trimmed V and J ends, which lost 3 bases and 2 bases, there was a span of 8 bases. The CDR3 is CASSFRRPYNEQFF. As DNA, the CDR3 is TGTGCCAGCAGTTTTCGGCGGCCCTACAATGAGCAGTTCTTC.

The V and J genes are TRBV6-2 or TRBV6-3 and TRBJ1-5; D remains unclear. CDR3 length: 15 residues. V was clipped by 2 bases and J by 3 bases, with 11 bases between them. Per germline, CDR1 MNHEY and CDR2 SVGEGT. DNA of the CDR3: TGTGCCAGCAGTTACGCCGGACTGAACAATCAGCCCCAGCATTTT. Protein sequence: CASSYAGLNNQPQHF.

V gene TRBV28 combines with J gene TRBJ2-5; a possible D gene is TRBD1 (6 bases). Germline V gives CDR1 MDHEN, CDR2 SYDVKM. The CDR3 consists of 13 residues. V was clipped by 7 bases and J by 7 bases, with 16 bases between them. CDR3 amino acids: CASNLNRVGTQYF. CDR3 DNA sequence: TGTGCCAGCAATCTGAACAGGGTCGGGACCCAGTACTTC.

This clone was observed a handful of times. This chain joins TRBV5-3 and TRBJ1-6; TRBD1 might be the D (5 bases). TRBV5-3 is an open reading frame, and its role is uncertain. Deletions cut 4 bases from V and 10 bases from J, with 21 bases between. This CDR3 is built from 16 residues. This CDR3 reads CARSPPGQDNISPLHF. The CDR3 DNA reads TGTGCCAGAAGCCCTCCTGGACAAGACAATATATCACCCCTCCACTTT.

The rearrangement joins TRBV18 to TRBJ1-6; TRBD1 is a possible D gene (6 bases). V was trimmed by 4 bases and J by 8 bases, leaving 9 bases between them. This CDR3 region has 13 residues. CDR1 KGHSH and CDR2 LQKENI come from the germline V gene. CDR3 loop: CASSQGGDSPLHF. CDR3 in DNA: TGTGCCAGCTCACAGGGGGGGGATTCACCCCTCCACTTT.

This chain connects TRBV19 to TRBJ1-2; a weak D match, TRBD1 (5 bases). From germline, CDR1 is LNHDA and CDR2 SQIVND (reference sequence). Trimming removed 3 bases at V and 5 bases at J, with 13 bases between. The CDR3 is made up of 14 amino acids. This chain's CDR3 is CASSMARGGYGYTF. In DNA, the CDR3 is TGTGCCAGTAGTATGGCGAGGGGAGGATATGGCTACACCTTC.

This clone was seen a single time. The V and J genes are TRBV9 and TRBJ1-2; D unclear. Germline loops: CDR1 SGDLS, CDR2 YYNGEE. This CDR3 spans 13 amino acids. Trimming left V 3 bases short and J 8 bases short, with 14 bases between. CDR3 protein: CASSAGGSGGYTF. The CDR3 nucleotides are TGTGCCAGCAGCGCCGGAGGTTCCGGGGGCTACACCTTC.

V gene TRBV27 combines with J gene TRBJ2-7; 7 bases fit TRBD2. J lost 3 bases, V lost 2 bases, and 4 bases had no gene match. The CDR3 has 14 amino acids. Germline loops: CDR1 MNHEY, CDR2 SMNVEV (reference sequence). The CDR3 sequence: CASSLKRDYYEQYF. DNA for the CDR3: TGTGCCAGCAGTTTAAAGCGGGATTACTACGAGCAGTACTTC.

The chain has TRBV7-3 and TRBJ2-2; TRBD2 matches at 12 bases. Germline CDR1 SGHTA, CDR2 FQGTGA. This CDR3 comprises 15 residues. V lost 5 bases, J lost 4 bases, and 2 bases stayed unmatched. CDR3 region: CASSLAGGVTGELFF. CDR3 nucleotides: TGTGCCAGCAGCCTAGCGGGAGGGGTCACCGGGGAGCTGTTTTTT.

V usage is TRBV2 and J usage is TRBJ2-7; TRBD2 agrees at 11 bases. J gave up 2 bases and V 6 bases, and 3 bases lay outside the gene matches. The CDR3 extends over 14 amino acids. The germline gives CDR1 SNHLY, CDR2 FYNNEI. The CDR3 protein is CASSPTSGTYEQYF. In nucleotides, the CDR3 is TGTGCCAGCAGCCCGACTAGCGGGACCTACGAGCAGTACTTC.

The chain uses TRBV6-2 or TRBV6-3 and TRBJ2-1; 8 bases line up with TRBD1. Germline V gene sequence: CDR1 MNHEY, CDR2 SVGEGT. The CDR3 has 14 amino acids. Trimming cost V 2 bases and J 7 bases; bases outside gene matches: 4. The CDR3 DNA is TGTGCCAGCAGTTACCGGGACAGGACAAATGAGCAGTTCTTC. Protein product: CASSYRDRTNEQFF.

The V call is TRBV7-9, the J call TRBJ2-1, with 11 nucleotides matching TRBD2. In germline, CDR1 is SEHNR, CDR2 FQNEAQ (reference sequence). Unmatched junction bases numbered 8, after V lost 4 bases and J lost 6 bases. The CDR3 is 16 residues long. The CDR3 nucleotides are TGTGCCAGCAGCTCACCTCCTAGCGGGAGGATCAATGAGCAGTTCTTC. Translating it yields CASSSPPSGRINEQFF.

The chain links TRBV7-6 to TRBJ1-6; tentative D call: TRBD1 (6 bases). CDR3 size: 16 residues. V lost 1 base, J lost 7 bases, and 14 bases lay in between. Per the germline V gene, CDR1 is SGHVS and CDR2 is FNYEAQ. In DNA, the CDR3 is TGTGCCAGCAGCTTAGGCAGGGGTAAAAGGAATTCACCCCTCCACTTT. It is translated as CASSLGRGKRNSPLHF.

The chain uses TRBV27 and TRBJ1-6, with D maybe TRBD1 (6 bases). Germline V CDR1 and CDR2: MNHEY, SMNVEV (reference sequence). With 4 bases removed from V and 2 bases from J, the gap between germline ends came to 9 bases. There are 15 residues in the CDR3. CDR3 sequence: CASSYTGTYNSPLHF. Here the CDR3 DNA reads TGTGCCAGCAGTTACACAGGGACCTATAATTCACCCCTCCACTTT.

The chain carries TRBV18 and TRBJ2-5; 7 bases match TRBD2. Germline V gene lookup returns CDR1 KGHSH and CDR2 LQKENI. Losses at the gene ends were 6 bases for V and 2 bases for J; bases not matched to a gene: 9. CDR3 length: 15 residues. The CDR3 is CASSHSGAAQETQYF. CDR3 sequence (DNA): TGTGCCAGCTCCCACAGCGGGGCAGCTCAAGAGACCCAGTACTTC.

The chain recombines TRBV6-6 with TRBJ2-1; possibly TRBD2 for D (5 bases). V was cut by 5 bases and J by 5 bases, with 13 bases left in between. CDR1 is MNHNY, CDR2 SVGAGI, per germline (reference sequence). The CDR3 extends over 14 amino acids. The CDR3 is CASSPERSNNEQFF. The CDR3 DNA reads as TGTGCCAGCAGTCCCGAGCGGAGTAACAATGAGCAGTTCTTC.

J is TRBJ2-7 and V is TRBV5-6; TRBD2 matches at 9 bases. Trimming at V came to 4 bases and at J to 0 bases, leaving 11 bases not matched to a gene. This CDR3 region has 17 residues. The germline V gene has CDR1 SGHDT and CDR2 YYEEEE. CDR3: CASSIWLAGRSSYEQYF. The CDR3 nucleotides are TGTGCCAGCAGCATCTGGCTAGCGGGAAGAAGCTCCTACGAGCAGTACTTC.

V gene TRBV27 combines with J gene TRBJ2-2; D remains unclear. The V gene lost 6 bases and the J gene lost 1 base, with 15 bases spanning the gap. Germline-derived CDR1 and CDR2 are MNHEY and SMNVEV (reference sequence). The CDR3 extends over 16 amino acids. CDR3 bases: TGTGCCAGCAGCCCGAACACAGTATTGAACACCGGGGAGCTGTTTTTT. It encodes CASSPNTVLNTGELFF.

Turning to this clone: At the DNA level, this CDR3 is encoded by other sequences in the same sample as well. V usage is TRBV7-2 and J usage is TRBJ1-5; maybe TRBD1 (5 bases). Per the germline V gene, CDR1 is SGHTA and CDR2 is FQGNSA. Trimming removed 5 bases at V and 2 bases at J, with 10 bases between. The CDR3 consists of 14 residues. CDR3 amino acids: CASSLQGRNQPQHF. The CDR3 DNA reads as TGTGCCAGCAGCCTCCAGGGTCGCAATCAGCCCCAGCATTTT.

The chain uses TRBV5-1 and TRBJ2-6; the D gene is possibly TRBD1 (7 bases). The germline gives CDR1 SGHRS, CDR2 YFSETQ. The CDR3 has 18 residues. Trimming shortened V by 0 bases and J by 2 bases, and 15 bases separated the two germline ends. The CDR3: CASSLAGRGRTGANVLTF. The CDR3 region has the DNA TGCGCCAGCAGCTTGGCTGGCAGGGGGAGGACTGGGGCCAACGTCCTGACTTTC.

The chain's CDR3 is CASSFLSGYNEQFF. The CDR3 DNA is TGTGCCAGCAGTTTCCTGTCCGGGTACAATGAGCAGTTCTTC. The chain employs TRBV28 and TRBJ2-1; D uncertain. Per germline, CDR1 MDHEN and CDR2 SYDVKM. The V gene lost 3 bases and the J gene lost 4 bases, with 10 bases spanning the gap. The CDR3 contains 14 residues.

V is TRBV7-2 and J is TRBJ2-7; 9 bases match TRBD2. Per germline, CDR1 SGHTA and CDR2 FQGNSA. V was pared by 8 bases and J by 4 bases, with 3 bases of the junction left unmatched. The CDR3 extends over 12 amino acids. CDR3 residues: CASCTSGYEQYF. CDR3 DNA sequence: TGTGCCAGCTGCACTAGCGGGTACGAGCAGTACTTC.

As regards this clone: Other DNA sequences within the sample encode an identical CDR3. The chain carries TRBV4-2 and TRBJ2-7, with 10 bases that match TRBD2. Germline V lookup: CDR1 LGHNA, CDR2 YNFKEQ. The ends lost 0 bases at V and 1 base at J; junction bases unmatched: 0. This CDR3 is 15 amino acids long. The CDR3 nucleotides read TGTGCCAGCAGCCAAGAACTAGCGGGATCCTACGAGCAGTACTTC. Translating gives CASSQELAGSYEQYF.